This T cell receptor (beta chain) was obtained from a study of blood T cell repertoires in COVID-19. A few counts support this clone. This CDR3 has 11 amino acids. Germline loops: CDR1 MNHEY, CDR2 SVGEGT. Trimming removed 3 bases at V and 12 bases at J, with 11 bases between. As processed by the authors: Reference gene primer amplification gave estimated nucleated cell counts. Only in-frame clones appear in the TCRdb table, and some are missing; sequencing was by immunoSEQ multiplex PCR. V and J calls plus clone size are reproduced from that table; the DNA served to infer D and trimming. The sample lists about 240,000 clones, 88% occurring once.

Sequencing used peripheral blood. The chain links TRBV6-2 or TRBV6-3 to TRBJ1-1; D possibly corresponds to TRBD1 (5 bases). The clonotype comes from a young woman with acute or convalescent COVID-19. The CDR3 bases are TGTGCCAGCAGTTATTCCAGGACAACTTTCTTT. Its protein is CASSYSRTTFF.